This TCR beta chain was found in a study of T cell responses to AZD1222 COVID-19 vaccine. Study-level points and caveats: Baseline seropositivity characterized only six AZD1222 recipients.

The length of the CDR3 is 16 residues. V lost 0 bases, J lost 9 bases, and 15 bases lay in between. Looked up from germline, CDR1 is SGHDN and CDR2 is FVKESK. Data came from immunoSEQ multiplex PCR; TCRdb stores just in-frame clones and leaves some out. Of about 85,000 clones listed, about 86% are singletons. In its sample, this clone was seen once. Antigen: not known. The gene calls are TRBV14 and TRBJ1-6; D gene unclear. The specimen comprised peripheral blood, sampled on day 0 of AZD1222 vaccination. This TCR derives from an adult in good health. The CDR3 DNA reads TGTGCCAGCAGCCAAGAGAGCCCCCGATCTGGTTCACCCCTCCACTTT. Translated, it gives CASSQESPRSGSPLHF.